Below, 17 T cell receptor beta chains from the same sample are listed, as sequenced in a study of technical replicates of blood from a handful of donors (dated by TCRdb to about 2017). The library was prepared using the immunoSEQ multiplex PCR assay. TCRdb holds this immuneACCESS table with in-frame rearrangements only. Some clones are missing; in checked studies, unresolved V genes explain under half, and the rest has no known cause. Within this sample are some 80,000 clones, with approximately 95% of them counted one time only. The ten most abundant clones make up more than 0.35% of the sample. The sequencing sample was made of T cells isolated from PBMCs. All receptors come from a human donor in good health.

The chain carries TRBV7-6 and TRBJ2-5; TRBD1 matches at 7 bases. The CDR3 extends over 13 amino acids. The V and J ends lost 8 bases and 4 bases, in that order; junction bases with no gene match: 7. CDR1 SGHVS and CDR2 FNYEAQ come from the germline V gene. The CDR3 region is CASAKGGRETQYF. Written as DNA, the CDR3 is TGTGCCAGCGCTAAAGGGGGCCGAGAGACCCAGTACTTC.

Worth noting for this clone: Other DNA sequences in this specimen translate into the identical CDR3. The genes are TRBV5-4 and TRBJ1-4; possible D gene TRBD1, 5 bases. V dropped 4 bases and J dropped 4 bases, with 11 bases sitting between them. Germline assignment: CDR1 SGHNT and CDR2 YYREEE (reference sequence). CDR3 length: 14 residues. CDR3 residues: CASSPDSFNEKLFF. Here the CDR3 DNA reads TGTGCCAGCAGCCCCGACAGCTTTAATGAAAAACTGTTTTTT. The entire variable domain, with the rest obtained from reference TRBV5-4 and TRBJ1-4, is as follows: ETGVTQSPTHLIKTRGQQVTLRCSSQSGHNTVSWYQQALGQGPQFIFQYYREEENGRGNFPPRFSGLQFPNYSSELNVNALELDDSALYLCASSPDSFNEKLFFGSGTQLSVL.

The V call is TRBV4-1, the J call TRBJ2-1, with a possible D match to TRBD2 (6 bases). Trimming took 0 bases from V and 4 from J, leaving 13 bases between them. The CDR3 has 16 amino acids. Looked up from germline, CDR1 is MGHRA and CDR2 is YSYEKL. DNA of the CDR3: TGCGCCAGCAGCCAAGATAACCGGCGGGAATACAATGAGCAGTTCTTC. Translation gives CASSQDNRREYNEQFF.

The chain links TRBV19 to TRBJ2-7; 11 bases are shared with TRBD2. Trimming took 5 bases from V and 1 from J; bases not matched to a gene: 13. The CDR3 loop spans 18 amino acids. Germline CDR1 and CDR2: LNHDA and SQIVND (reference sequence). The CDR3 sequence is CASSPGLAGIPISYEQYF. The CDR3 region has the DNA TGTGCCAGTAGTCCCGGACTAGCGGGTATCCCGATTTCCTACGAGCAGTACTTC.

In DNA, the CDR3 is TGCGCCAGCAGCCAAGGGACTAGCGGGAGCTATGAGCAGTTCTTC. It encodes CASSQGTSGSYEQFF. The chain couples TRBV4-1 to TRBJ2-1; 13 positions match TRBD2. Germline V CDR1 and CDR2: MGHRA, YSYEKL. V gave up 1 base and J gave up 8 bases; unmatched junction bases: 2. There are 15 residues in the CDR3.

CDR3 residues: CASSLAGRSDQPQHF. In DNA, the CDR3 is TGTGCCAGCAGTTTAGCAGGGAGGTCTGATCAGCCCCAGCATTTT. V and J are TRBV27 and TRBJ1-5; D may be TRBD1 (5 bases). This CDR3 is 15 amino acids long. CDR1 is MNHEY, CDR2 SMNVEV, per germline (reference sequence). Trimming took off 2 bases at V and 5 bases at J, with 13 bases between the two ends.

The rearrangement uses TRBV9 and TRBJ2-3; the match to TRBD1 covers 7 bases. From germline, CDR1 is SGDLS and CDR2 YYNGEE. The V segment lost 2 bases and the J segment 2 bases; nucleotides outside the gene matches: 14. The length of the CDR3 is 18 residues. CDR3: CASSVSFETGLFTDTQYF. CDR3 in DNA: TGTGCCAGCAGCGTGTCGTTTGAGACAGGGCTTTTCACAGATACGCAGTATTTT. Using reference TRBV9 and TRBJ2-3 for the parts outside the CDR3, the full variable domain is DSGVTQTPKHLITATGQRVTLRCSPRSGDLSVYWYQQSLDQGLQFLIQYYNGEERAKGNILERFSAQQFPDLHSELNLSSLELGDSALYFCASSVSFETGLFTDTQYFGPGTRLTVL.

The chain uses TRBV7-3 and TRBJ2-3; perhaps TRBD2 as D (5 bases). CDR1 is SGHTA, CDR2 FQGTGA, per germline. Deletions cut 2 bases from V and 5 bases from J, with 11 bases between. The CDR3 runs 14 residues. CDR3 region: CASSLVGVGDTQYF. CDR3 bases: TGTGCCAGCAGCTTAGTGGGAGTTGGAGATACGCAGTATTTT.

This clone has a handful of counts. The chain combines TRBV9 with TRBJ2-3, with D perhaps matching TRBD1 (5 bases). CDR1 is SGDLS and CDR2 is YYNGEE in the germline V gene. V gave up 0 bases and J gave up 4 bases, with 15 bases separating them. The CDR3 is 16 residues long. The CDR3 here is CASSVGPRQGADTQYF. CDR3 nucleotides: TGTGCCAGCAGCGTAGGCCCCCGGCAGGGTGCAGATACGCAGTATTTT.

This chain connects TRBV6-1 to TRBJ2-5; maybe TRBD2 (6 bases). V was trimmed by 9 bases and J by 4 bases, leaving 15 bases between them. The CDR3 consists of 13 residues. Germline V gene lookup returns CDR1 MNHNS and CDR2 SASEGT. The CDR3 DNA reads TGTGCCAGACGGAGGGGATGGCCAGAGACCCAGTACTTC. Translated, it gives CARRRGWPETQYF.

This chain uses TRBV13 with TRBJ1-1; D not certain. Germline V gene sequence: CDR1 PRHDT, CDR2 FYEKMQ (reference sequence). The CDR3 has 12 residues. V was shortened by 4 bases and J by 1 base, with 4 bases between the two germline ends. CDR3 nucleotides: TGTGCCAGCAGCTACGGGAACACTGAAGCTTTCTTT. It encodes CASSYGNTEAFF.

The chain carries TRBV9 and TRBJ2-3, with 7 bases aligning to TRBD1. The CDR3 runs to 15 residues. The germline CDR1 and CDR2 sequences are SGDLS and YYNGEE. V shed 0 bases, J shed 2 bases, and the junction held 3 bases outside the gene matches. CDR3 residues: CASSVGDSFTDTQYF. The CDR3 coding sequence is TGTGCCAGCAGCGTAGGGGACAGTTTCACAGATACGCAGTATTTT.

The chain uses TRBV6-1 and TRBJ2-3; D gene unclear. The V gene's germline CDR1 is MNHNS and CDR2 SASEGT. The V gene lost 1 base and the J gene lost 8 bases, with 10 bases spanning the gap. The CDR3 runs 13 residues. The CDR3 loop reads CASSEVVSSTQYF. The CDR3 nucleotides read TGTGCCAGCAGTGAAGTAGTTTCTAGTACGCAGTATTTT.

The chain uses TRBV7-9 and TRBJ2-3, with 8 nucleotides matching TRBD2. Germline loops: CDR1 SEHNR, CDR2 FQNEAQ (reference sequence). The CDR3 is made up of 15 amino acids. J lost 2 bases, V lost 5 bases, and 6 bases had no gene match. The DNA of the CDR3 is TGTGCCAGCAGCACCCGAGCGGGAGACACAGATACGCAGTATTTT. Encoded protein: CASSTRAGDTDTQYF.

This clone has just one count. V is TRBV11-3 and J is TRBJ1-1, with D perhaps TRBD1 (5 bases). Trimming stripped 5 bases from V and 13 bases from J, with 17 bases between. Per the germline V gene, CDR1 is SGHNT and CDR2 is YENEEA. The CDR3 runs to 12 residues. The CDR3 is CASSGTGTRSFF. The CDR3 nucleotides read TGTGCCAGCAGCGGGACCGGGACTCGTAGTTTCTTT.

With respect to this clone: One end of the junction fails to match germline, which may point to a read error. The gene calls are TRBV7-2 and TRBJ1-1; 8 bases are shared with TRBD1. This CDR3 has 13 residues. Germline loops: CDR1 SGHTA, CDR2 FQGNSA. Written as DNA, the CDR3 is TGTGCCAGCAGCCAATTCCAGGGGGCCGGGGGGCTCTTT. Residues: CASSQFQGAGGLF.

This sequence joins TRBV9 and TRBJ2-4; D not certain. The V gene lost 0 bases and the J gene lost 0 bases, with 4 bases spanning the gap. The CDR3 consists of 14 residues. Germline lookup yields CDR1 SGDLS and CDR2 YYNGEE. CDR3 coding DNA: TGTGCCAGCAGCGTAGACTTAGCCAAAAACATTCAGTACTTC. It codes for CASSVDLAKNIQYF.